This TCR beta chain was captured in a study of cytomegalovirus exposure and HLA in healthy donors. V shed 6 bases and J shed 2 bases, with 14 bases lying between them. Looked up from germline, CDR1 is MNHEY and CDR2 is SVGAGI. The CDR3 consists of 14 residues. This clone showed up just a few times. In the PCR, 60 Vbeta and 13 Jbeta primers were used. TCRdb keeps only in-frame clones here, not all; method: immunoSEQ multiplex PCR. The sample includes about 140,000 clones, 60% to 80% seen only once; the top ten take roughly 0.87%. The source of this sequence is a man in his late teens or twenties in good health and CMV-seronegative. V and J are TRBV6-5 and TRBJ2-7; D may be TRBD2 (6 bases). Source material: PBMCs. CDR3 DNA sequence: TGTGCCAGCAGGGGGACGTCGGGAGCCTACGAGCAGTACTTC. It translates to CASRGTSGAYEQYF.